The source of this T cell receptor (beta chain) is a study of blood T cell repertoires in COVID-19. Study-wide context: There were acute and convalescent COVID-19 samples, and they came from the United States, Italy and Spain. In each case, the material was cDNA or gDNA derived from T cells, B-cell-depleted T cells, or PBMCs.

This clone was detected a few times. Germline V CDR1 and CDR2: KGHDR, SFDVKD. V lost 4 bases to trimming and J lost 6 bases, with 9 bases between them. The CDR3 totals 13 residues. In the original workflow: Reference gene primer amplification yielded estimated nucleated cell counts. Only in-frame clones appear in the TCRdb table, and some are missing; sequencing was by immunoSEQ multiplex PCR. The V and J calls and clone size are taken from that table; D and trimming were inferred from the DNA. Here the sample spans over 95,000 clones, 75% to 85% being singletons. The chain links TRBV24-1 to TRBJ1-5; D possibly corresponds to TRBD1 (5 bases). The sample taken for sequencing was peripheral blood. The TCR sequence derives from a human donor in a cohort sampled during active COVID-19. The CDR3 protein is CATSDRDSQPQHF. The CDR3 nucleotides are TGTGCCACCAGTGACCGAGACAGTCAGCCCCAGCATTTT.